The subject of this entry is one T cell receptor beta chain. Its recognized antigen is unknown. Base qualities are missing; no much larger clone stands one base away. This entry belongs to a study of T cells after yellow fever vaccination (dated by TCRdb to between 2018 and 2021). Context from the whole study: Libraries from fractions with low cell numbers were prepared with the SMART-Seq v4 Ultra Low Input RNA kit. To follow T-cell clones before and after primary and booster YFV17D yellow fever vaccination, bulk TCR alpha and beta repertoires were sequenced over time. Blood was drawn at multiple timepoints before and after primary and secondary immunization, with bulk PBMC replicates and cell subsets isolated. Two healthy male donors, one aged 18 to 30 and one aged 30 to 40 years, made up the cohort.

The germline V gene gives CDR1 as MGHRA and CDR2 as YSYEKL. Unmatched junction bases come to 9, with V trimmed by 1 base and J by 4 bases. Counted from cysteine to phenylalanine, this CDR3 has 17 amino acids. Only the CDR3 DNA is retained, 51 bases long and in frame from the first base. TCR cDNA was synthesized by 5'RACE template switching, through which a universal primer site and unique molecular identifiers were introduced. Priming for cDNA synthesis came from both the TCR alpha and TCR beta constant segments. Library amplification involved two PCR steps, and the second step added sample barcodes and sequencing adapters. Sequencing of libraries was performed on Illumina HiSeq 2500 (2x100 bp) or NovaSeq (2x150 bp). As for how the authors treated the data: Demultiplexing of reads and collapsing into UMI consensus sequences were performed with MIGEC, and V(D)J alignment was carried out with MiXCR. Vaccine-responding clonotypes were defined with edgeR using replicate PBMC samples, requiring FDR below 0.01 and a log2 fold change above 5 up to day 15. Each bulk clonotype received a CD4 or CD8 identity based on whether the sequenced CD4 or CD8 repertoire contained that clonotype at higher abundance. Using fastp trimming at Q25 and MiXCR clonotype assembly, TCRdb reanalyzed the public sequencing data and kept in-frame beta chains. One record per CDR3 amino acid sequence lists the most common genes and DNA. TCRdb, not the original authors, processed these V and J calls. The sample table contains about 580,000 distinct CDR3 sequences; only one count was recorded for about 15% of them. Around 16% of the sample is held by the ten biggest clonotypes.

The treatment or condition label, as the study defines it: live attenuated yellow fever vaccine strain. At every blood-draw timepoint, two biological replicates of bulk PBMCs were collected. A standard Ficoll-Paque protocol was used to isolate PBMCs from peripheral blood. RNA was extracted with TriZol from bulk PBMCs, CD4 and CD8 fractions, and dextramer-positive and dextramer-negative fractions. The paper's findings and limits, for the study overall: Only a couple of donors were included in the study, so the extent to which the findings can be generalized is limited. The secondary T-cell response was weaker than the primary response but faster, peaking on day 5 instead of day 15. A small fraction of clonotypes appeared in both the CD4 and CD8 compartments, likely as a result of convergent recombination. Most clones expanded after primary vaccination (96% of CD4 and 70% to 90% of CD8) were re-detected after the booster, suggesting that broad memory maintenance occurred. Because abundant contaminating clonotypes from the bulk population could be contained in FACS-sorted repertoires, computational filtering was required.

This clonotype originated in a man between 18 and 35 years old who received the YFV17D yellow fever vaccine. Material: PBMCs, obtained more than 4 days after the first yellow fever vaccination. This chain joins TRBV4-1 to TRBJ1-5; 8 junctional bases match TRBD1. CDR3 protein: CASSQVAPRGRNQPQHF. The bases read TGCGCCAGCAGCCAAGTAGCCCCCAGGGGGCGGAATCAGCCCCAGCATTTT.